The next 27 T cell receptor beta chains were all read from a single sample in a study of blood T cell repertoires in COVID-19. Repertoires were generated with immunoSEQ multiplex PCR, while TCRdb's copy carries only in-frame clones and drops some. The sample consists of about 25,000 clones, around 88% of them appearing once. Input material: peripheral blood. These receptors originate from a human donor with active COVID-19. The donor label of this sample is uncertain.

The chain recombines TRBV9 with TRBJ2-2; TRBD1 aligns across 9 bases. CDR3 length: 16 residues. The junction had 7 bases not matched to a gene; V was cut back by 3 bases and J by 4 bases. CDR1 is SGDLS, CDR2 YYNGEE, per germline. For the CDR3, the DNA is TGTGCCAGCAGCGGAGCCGGGACAGGGCCCACCGGGGAGCTGTTTTTT. It yields the protein CASSGAGTGPTGELFF. The whole variable domain, filled in from reference TRBV9 and TRBJ2-2, reads DSGVTQTPKHLITATGQRVTLRCSPRSGDLSVYWYQQSLDQGLQFLIQYYNGEERAKGNILERFSAQQFPDLHSELNLSSLELGDSALYFCASSGAGTGPTGELFFGEGSRLTVL.

The V gene is TRBV5-1, the J gene TRBJ2-7; 7 nucleotides agree with TRBD2. Germline values: CDR1 SGHRS, CDR2 YFSETQ. There are 15 residues in the CDR3. V dropped 0 bases and J dropped 3; count of bases not matched to a gene: 6. The CDR3 spells CASSLAFGLDYEQYF. The CDR3 DNA sequence: TGCGCCAGCAGCTTGGCATTCGGACTAGACTACGAGCAGTACTTC.

The chain has TRBV5-6 and TRBJ2-3, with a weak D call TRBD2 (7 bases). The CDR3 sequence is 15 residues long. CDR1 is SGHDT, CDR2 YYEEEE, per germline. V shed 2 bases and J shed 1 base, with 11 bases lying between them. CDR3 nucleotide sequence: TGTGCCAGCAGCTTTGGAGGGGGGGGCACAGATACGCAGTATTTT. Amino acids: CASSFGGGGTDTQYF.

The chain links TRBV7-2 to TRBJ2-5, with TRBD2 matching 8 bases. Germline lookup yields CDR1 SGHTA and CDR2 FQGNSA. The CDR3 runs to 17 residues. J lost 4 bases, V lost 0 bases, and 10 bases had no gene match. The CDR3, as DNA: TGTGCCAGCAGCTTAGCGATAACGGGAGGGCCAGGAGAGACCCAGTACTTC. It translates to CASSLAITGGPGETQYF. The full variable domain, with the rest looked up from reference TRBV7-2 and TRBJ2-5, is GAGVSQSPSNKVTEKGKDVELRCDPISGHTALYWYRQSLGQGLEFLIYFQGNSAPDKSGLPSDRFSAERTGGSVSTLTIQRTQQEDSAVYLCASSLAITGGPGETQYFGPGTRLLVL.

This clone was seen a handful of times. The chain is built from TRBV28 and TRBJ1-3; D is ambiguous. CDR3 size: 14 residues. The germline CDR1 and CDR2 sequences are MDHEN and SYDVKM. Between the trimmed V and J ends, which lost 11 bases and 1 base, there was a span of 15 bases. The CDR3 here is CAGTSASSGNTIYF. Here the CDR3 DNA reads TGTGCCGGAACTTCGGCTAGTTCTGGAAACACCATATATTTT.

The V call is TRBV7-8, the J call TRBJ1-2, with 7 positions matching TRBD1. The CDR3 has 13 residues. With V trimmed by 5 bases and J by 7 bases, 7 bases remained unmatched. Germline V gene data show CDR1 as SGHVS and CDR2 as FQNEAQ. CDR3 region: CASSIRQGAGYTF. In DNA, the CDR3 is TGTGCCAGCAGCATAAGACAGGGAGCTGGCTACACCTTC. Full variable domain (missing parts from reference TRBV7-8 and TRBJ1-2): GAGVSQSPRYKVAKRGQDVALRCDPISGHVSLFWYQQALGQGPEFLTYFQNEAQLDKSGLPSDRFFAERPEGSVSTLKIQRTQQEDSAVYLCASSIRQGAGYTFGSGTRLTVV.

The chain is built from TRBV19 and TRBJ2-7, with 8 bases fitting TRBD2. CDR3 length: 15 amino acids. The germline gives CDR1 LNHDA, CDR2 SQIVND (reference sequence). The trim removed 2 bases at V and 0 bases at J, leaving 3 bases unmatched. CDR3 amino acids: CASSIQGTSSYEQYF. The CDR3 coding sequence is TGTGCCAGTAGTATACAGGGGACTAGCTCCTACGAGCAGTACTTC.

V is TRBV5-1 and J is TRBJ2-7; 12 positions match TRBD2. After removal of 3 bases from V and 5 bases from J, the junction contained 3 bases not matched to a gene. Germline V CDR1 and CDR2: SGHRS, YFSETQ. The CDR3 has 14 amino acids. Here the CDR3 reads CASSSLAGGDEQYF. In DNA form, the CDR3 reads TGCGCCAGCAGCTCACTAGCGGGAGGCGACGAGCAGTACTTC. Full variable domain (outside the CDR3, taken from reference TRBV5-1 and TRBJ2-7): KAGVTQTPRYLIKTRGQQVTLSCSPISGHRSVSWYQQTPGQGLQFLFEYFSETQRNKGNFPGRFSGRQFSNSRSEMNVSTLELGDSALYLCASSSLAGGDEQYFGPGTRLTVT.

This clone was seen only a few times. V is TRBV3-1 (or the pseudogene TRBV3-2) and J is TRBJ1-5, with D tentatively TRBD1 (6 bases). This CDR3 contains 13 residues. V lost 4 bases and J lost 6, with 10 bases in between. The germline V gene encodes CDR1 LGHDT and CDR2 YNNKEL (reference sequence). The CDR3 reads CASSPAGAQPQHF. For the CDR3, the DNA is TGTGCCAGCAGCCCAGCGGGGGCTCAGCCCCAGCATTTT.

V usage is TRBV29-1 and J usage is TRBJ2-2, with D maybe TRBD1 (7 bases). Germline V gene data show CDR1 as SQVTM and CDR2 as ANQGSEA. V lost 7 bases and J 2 bases, leaving 11 bases between the germline ends. This CDR3 comprises 13 residues. The CDR3 DNA reads as TGCAGCGGCGGGGACAGTAACACCGGGGAGCTGTTTTTT. This codes for CSGGDSNTGELFF.

The rearrangement joins TRBV7-2 to TRBJ2-7; 8 nucleotides agree with TRBD1. This CDR3 is built from 15 residues. Trimming removed 1 base from V and 2 bases from J; junction bases left unmatched: 4. The germline CDR1 and CDR2 sequences are SGHTA and FQGNSA. DNA for the CDR3: TGTGCCAGCAGCTTAGGGACAGGGATCCCCTACGAGCAGTACTTC. Translation: CASSLGTGIPYEQYF.

V gene TRBV11-3 combines with J gene TRBJ1-6; D gene unclear. The CDR3 has 13 residues. CDR1 is SGHNT, CDR2 YENEEA, per germline. V dropped 0 bases and J dropped 14 bases, with 11 bases sitting between them. The CDR3, as DNA: TGTGCCAGCAGCTTAGATCGGAGCCCTTCCCTCCACTTT. It is translated as CASSLDRSPSLHF.

The chain uses TRBV19 and TRBJ2-2, with D maybe TRBD2 (6 bases). The CDR3 has 16 residues. Per the germline V gene, CDR1 is LNHDA and CDR2 is SQIVND (reference sequence). V was cut by 1 base and J by 6 bases, with 15 bases left in between. DNA for the CDR3: TGTGCCAGTAGTATAGTGGGGGGAGTTGGACCCGGGGAGCTGTTTTTT. Protein product: CASSIVGGVGPGELFF.

The chain employs TRBV28 and TRBJ1-1, with 8 bases matching TRBD1. Trimming at V came to 10 bases and at J to 1 base, leaving 11 bases not matched to a gene. This CDR3 has 15 amino acids. Germline V gene sequence: CDR1 MDHEN, CDR2 SYDVKM. As DNA, the CDR3 is TGTGCCACCCACCGACAGGGGCTAAGGAACACTGAAGCTTTCTTT. As protein: CATHRQGLRNTEAFF.

The chain links TRBV6-5 to TRBJ1-2, with 7 bases that match TRBD1. From germline, CDR1 is MNHEY and CDR2 SVGAGI. The V gene end was trimmed by 5 bases and the J gene end by 6 bases; junction bases not matched to a gene: 6. CDR3 length equals 13 residues. DNA of the CDR3: TGTGCCAGCAGTCTACAGGGGATCCATGGCTACACCTTC. Protein product: CASSLQGIHGYTF.

The chain employs TRBV19 and TRBJ1-5; D perhaps matches TRBD1 (5 bases). The CDR3 covers 14 residues. The germline V gene has CDR1 LNHDA and CDR2 SQIVND (reference sequence). The ends were cut back, 5 bases at V and 4 bases at J, with 12 bases in the middle. Written as DNA, the CDR3 is TGTGCCAGTAGTCCCCGACAGCCAAATCAGCCCCAGCATTTT. Residues: CASSPRQPNQPQHF.

This chain uses TRBV7-2 with TRBJ2-6; 11 bases are a match to TRBD2. J lost 3 bases, V lost 2 bases, and 3 bases had no gene match. The CDR3 loop spans 17 amino acids. CDR1 is SGHTA, CDR2 FQGNSA, per germline. The CDR3 reads CASSLTSGRSGANVLTF. In DNA form, the CDR3 reads TGTGCCAGCAGCTTAACTAGCGGGAGAAGTGGGGCCAACGTCCTGACTTTC.

The chain links TRBV19 to TRBJ1-1; D is ambiguous. The CDR3 totals 14 residues. Germline V lookup: CDR1 LNHDA, CDR2 SQIVND (reference sequence). The germline V and J ends were trimmed by 5 bases and 6 bases, with 16 bases remaining between them. CDR3 in DNA: TGTGCCAGTAGTGCTGATCCTCTCGGGGCTGAAGCTTTCTTT. Residues: CASSADPLGAEAFF.

This rearrangement joins TRBV7-2 to TRBJ2-7; TRBD2 matches at 13 bases. Germline CDR1 reads SGHTA; CDR2 reads FQGNSA. Unmatched junction bases numbered 3, after V lost 5 bases and J lost 2 bases. The CDR3 covers 15 residues. The chain's CDR3 is CASSQGLAGTYEQYF. The CDR3 region has the DNA TGTGCCAGCAGCCAGGGACTAGCGGGAACCTACGAGCAGTACTTC.

The genes are TRBV10-3 and TRBJ2-3, with 9 nucleotides matching TRBD2. With V trimmed by 2 bases and J by 5 bases, 8 bases remained unmatched. The length of the CDR3 is 16 residues. Germline values: CDR1 ENHRY, CDR2 SYGVKD. CDR3 DNA sequence: TGTGCCATCAGTGAGGGTGTAGCGGGAGTAGGAGATACGCAGTATTTT. Its translation is CAISEGVAGVGDTQYF.

The chain employs TRBV24-1 and TRBJ2-1, with 7 nucleotides matching TRBD2. Germline CDR1 KGHDR, CDR2 SFDVKD. The CDR3 loop spans 15 amino acids. V was clipped by 3 bases and J by 3 bases; unmatched bases: 4. CDR3 sequence reads: CATSDGRADYNEQFF. CDR3 DNA sequence: TGTGCCACCAGTGATGGGAGGGCCGACTACAATGAGCAGTTCTTC.

The rearrangement uses TRBV6-4 and TRBJ2-1; possibly TRBD2 for D (5 bases). The V end was cut by 0 bases, the J end by 0 bases, with 6 bases between. The CDR3 sequence is 15 residues long. Germline CDR1 reads MRHNA; CDR2 reads SNTAGT. The CDR3 spells CASSDSEGSYNEQFF. In DNA, the CDR3 is TGTGCCAGCAGTGACTCAGAGGGCTCCTACAATGAGCAGTTCTTC.

V is TRBV19 and J is TRBJ2-2; possibly TRBD2 for D (6 bases). The CDR3 spans 14 residues. From germline, CDR1 is LNHDA and CDR2 SQIVND (reference sequence). Trimming removed 3 bases at V and 5 bases at J, with 10 bases between. Written as DNA, the CDR3 is TGTGCCAGTAGTATTTACGGGGGTACCGGGGAGCTGTTTTTT. This sequence encodes CASSIYGGTGELFF.

This sequence joins TRBV19 and TRBJ1-2; a weak D match, TRBD1 (5 bases). The CDR3 has 16 residues. Germline V gene sequence: CDR1 LNHDA, CDR2 SQIVND (reference sequence). V was shortened by 0 bases and J by 0 bases, with 11 bases between the two germline ends. CDR3 DNA sequence: TGTGCCAGTAGTATAGAACCCAGGGTAGCTAACTATGGCTACACCTTC. Translating gives CASSIEPRVANYGYTF.

The J gene is TRBJ2-7, the V gene TRBV7-3; TRBD1 aligns across 9 bases. The length of the CDR3 is 15 residues. V gave up 6 bases and J gave up 5 bases; unmatched junction bases: 11. Germline assignment: CDR1 SGHTA and CDR2 FQGTGA. In DNA form, the CDR3 reads TGTGCCAGCAGGGATACGGGACAGGGAACGGACGAGCAGTACTTC. This gives the protein CASRDTGQGTDEQYF.

This rearrangement joins TRBV2 to TRBJ1-2, with no clear D. Trimming left V 7 bases short and J 7 bases short, with 13 bases between. Per the germline V gene, CDR1 is SNHLY and CDR2 is FYNNEI. This CDR3 is built from 12 residues. CDR3 nucleotides: TGTGCCAGCATGGCAGGTTTTGGTGGCTACACCTTC. Translated, it gives CASMAGFGGYTF.

This chain connects TRBV19 to TRBJ2-2, with a possible D match to TRBD1 (6 bases). Germline loops: CDR1 LNHDA, CDR2 SQIVND (reference sequence). The CDR3 extends over 14 amino acids. V was shortened by 7 bases and J by 1 base, with 10 bases between the two germline ends. CDR3 coding DNA: TGTGCCAGTAAAAACAGGGAGAACACCGGGGAGCTGTTTTTT. It codes for CASKNRENTGELFF.